This section outlines one T cell receptor (beta chain) sequence together with its context. Its target is unknown. These data originate in a study of OX40 agonist ivuxolimab in advanced cancers. Study at large: All patients had ivuxolimab intravenously every 2 weeks at 0.01 to 10 mg/kg. Age averaged 60 years (range about 20 to 80), and more than 80% were male. Findings and limits, study-wide: Relative to CD4+ cells, CD8+ T cells on average had more expanded clones. Dose levels from 0.1 to 3.0 mg/kg saw CD4+ and CD8+ blood T cells expand clonally by week 6.

The CDR3 covers 11 residues. Germline-derived CDR1 and CDR2 are MDHEN and SYDVKM. Trimming took off 4 bases at V and 3 bases at J, with 4 bases between the two ends. Some clones are missing from TCRdb's copy, which holds only in-frame ones; the method was immunoSEQ multiplex PCR. Among roughly 56,000 clones listed, 70% to 90% were seen once. The chain combines TRBV28 with TRBJ2-7; D remains unclear. Material: CD4+ or CD8+ T cells sorted from blood, obtained in a trial of the OX40 agonist ivuxolimab. The receptor was isolated from an adult with an advanced solid tumor such as melanoma, head and neck, liver or kidney cancer. Written as DNA, the CDR3 is TGTGCCAGCAGTTACCACTACGAGCAGTACTTC. This gives the protein CASSYHYEQYF.